The clone carrying this T cell receptor (beta chain) occurred a few times. This entry is derived from a study of blood T cell repertoires in COVID-19. About the study: There were acute and convalescent COVID-19 samples, and they came from the United States, Italy and Spain.

Patients of the Seattle cohort, enrolled during active infection, were followed longitudinally. Original processing notes: From reference gene primer amplification, estimates of nucleated cell counts were derived. TCRdb's copy holds only in-frame clones and misses some; the assay was immunoSEQ multiplex PCR. D and trimming were read from the DNA, whereas the V and J calls and clone size are those reported in that table. The sample has a few hundred thousand clones, around nine tenths seen once; the top ten hold approximately 0.92%. This CDR3 comprises 20 residues. The germline V gene has CDR1 LGHNA and CDR2 YNFKEQ. V shed 0 bases, J shed 4 bases, and the junction held 19 bases outside the gene matches.

The chain recombines TRBV4-2 with TRBJ2-7; 9 nucleotides match TRBD2. Sequences were obtained from peripheral blood. This clonotype was obtained from a man younger than 35 with COVID-19, enrolled during active disease. Written as DNA, the CDR3 is TGTGCCAGCAGCCAAGAGATTGGCCCGGGTAGCGGGAGTTTCCGGTACGAGCAGTACTTC. This encodes CASSQEIGPGSGSFRYEQYF.